Listed below are T cell receptor beta chains from one sample, sequenced in a study of cytomegalovirus exposure and HLA in healthy donors. This table comes from immunoSEQ multiplex PCR, and its TCRdb copy is limited to in-frame clones, with some not included. The sample holds 130,000 to 150,000 clones, about 84% seen once. The specimen sequenced was PBMCs. The receptors were gathered from a male donor in good health and CMV-seronegative. The conserved cysteine and the conserved F or W are not part of the CDR3 here. Only some rows state a clone size, as once, few, many or a class for expanded clones.

abundance: .; j_gene: TRBJ1-2; len: 14; v_gene: TRBV4-2; CDR3aa: ASSQDRAGDNYGYT
abundance: .; j_gene: TRBJ2-1; len: 14; v_gene: TRBV23-1; CDR3aa: ASSATGHLIYNEQF
abundance: .; j_gene: TRBJ1-2; len: 12; v_gene: TRBV6-6; CDR3aa: ASSYSEGGYGYT
abundance: once; j_gene: TRBJ1-2; len: 13; v_gene: TRBV5-1; CDR3aa: ASSLLANNLYGYT
abundance: once; j_gene: TRBJ2-7; len: 13; v_gene: TRBV5-1; CDR3aa: ASSLGPSGGNEQY
abundance: .; j_gene: TRBJ2-7; len: 11; v_gene: TRBV29-1; CDR3aa: SVVIGRTGQTY
abundance: once; j_gene: TRBJ2-7; len: 13; v_gene: TRBV6-5; CDR3aa: ASTKTGGSSYEQY
abundance: .; j_gene: TRBJ1-2; len: 13; v_gene: TRBV5-4; CDR3aa: ASSLGGRGRYGYT
abundance: .; j_gene: TRBJ2-7; len: 13; v_gene: TRBV27; CDR3aa: ASILWGGTAYEQY
abundance: .; j_gene: TRBJ2-7; len: 10; v_gene: TRBV7-6; CDR3aa: ASSGSSYEQY
abundance: once; j_gene: TRBJ1-1; len: 14; v_gene: TRBV14; CDR3aa: ASSQEGSQGYGEAF
abundance: .; j_gene: TRBJ2-7; len: 10; v_gene: TRBV2; CDR3aa: ASLRQGDEQY
abundance: .; j_gene: TRBJ2-7; len: 13; v_gene: TRBV27; CDR3aa: ASSLTAGGPYEQY
abundance: once; j_gene: TRBJ2-2; len: 13; v_gene: TRBV10-3; CDR3aa: AISYSGGGTGELF
abundance: .; j_gene: TRBJ2-5; len: 12; v_gene: TRBV27; CDR3aa: ASSLASGQETQY
abundance: .; j_gene: TRBJ2-1; len: 13; v_gene: TRBV18; CDR3aa: ASSPPERGYNEQF
abundance: .; j_gene: TRBJ1-3; len: 13; v_gene: TRBV5-1; CDR3aa: ASSGGTGRTNTIY
abundance: .; j_gene: TRBJ1-2; len: 15; v_gene: TRBV11-2; CDR3aa: ASSFGTGGPYSYGYT
abundance: .; j_gene: TRBJ1-5; len: 15; v_gene: TRBV19; CDR3aa: ASSIVQVPYSNQPQH
abundance: .; j_gene: TRBJ2-3; len: 14; v_gene: TRBV12-2; CDR3aa: ASRLVTGGYTDTQY
abundance: .; j_gene: TRBJ1-1; len: 12; v_gene: TRBV15; CDR3aa: ATSRNRGATEAF
abundance: .; j_gene: TRBJ2-3; len: 11; v_gene: TRBV18; CDR3aa: ASSPRTGDTQY
abundance: .; j_gene: TRBJ1-2; len: 13; v_gene: TRBV16; CDR3aa: ASSQSYQGDYGYT
abundance: once; j_gene: TRBJ2-7; len: 12; v_gene: TRBV28; CDR3aa: ASSFDREDYEQY
abundance: .; j_gene: TRBJ2-1; len: 17; v_gene: TRBV9; CDR3aa: ASSVLPRDGGNGRNEQF
abundance: once; j_gene: TRBJ2-7; len: 13; v_gene: TRBV5-1; CDR3aa: ASSLSDFLSYEQY
abundance: .; j_gene: TRBJ2-5; len: 13; v_gene: TRBV6-4; CDR3aa: ASSPQAGGGETQY
abundance: .; j_gene: TRBJ2-6; len: 13; v_gene: TRBV6-1; CDR3aa: ASSEEQGGANVLT
abundance: few; j_gene: TRBJ2-1; len: 14; v_gene: TRBV19; CDR3aa: ASSIVSRGQLNEQF
abundance: .; j_gene: TRBJ2-5; len: 13; v_gene: TRBV13; CDR3aa: ASSLVSSGGETQY
abundance: .; j_gene: TRBJ2-7; len: 13; v_gene: TRBV4-1; CDR3aa: ASSPMGRGRGEQY
abundance: .; j_gene: TRBJ2-1; len: 14; v_gene: TRBV11-2; CDR3aa: ASSLAAGSSYNEQF
abundance: .; j_gene: TRBJ1-1; len: 12; v_gene: TRBV18; CDR3aa: ASSPDSLNTEAF
abundance: .; j_gene: TRBJ2-7; len: 9; v_gene: TRBV20-1; CDR3aa: SAQLVIEQY
abundance: .; j_gene: TRBJ2-7; len: 10; v_gene: TRBV11-3; CDR3aa: ASSLNSYEQY
abundance: .; j_gene: TRBJ2-1; len: 13; v_gene: TRBV9; CDR3aa: ASSVVEAQWNEQF
abundance: .; j_gene: TRBJ2-2; len: 13; v_gene: TRBV7-2; CDR3aa: ASTKTGTNTGELF
abundance: .; j_gene: TRBJ1-1; len: 8; v_gene: TRBV20-1; CDR3aa: SANGGEAF
abundance: .; j_gene: TRBJ1-3; len: 13; v_gene: TRBV29-1; CDR3aa: SVEVVGGYGNTIY
abundance: .; j_gene: TRBJ1-6; len: 12; v_gene: TRBV10-3; CDR3aa: AIRGQLYNSPLH
abundance: .; j_gene: TRBJ1-1; len: 13; v_gene: TRBV11-3; CDR3aa: ASSRDRVGGTEAF
abundance: few; j_gene: TRBJ2-2; len: 13; v_gene: TRBV21-1; CDR3aa: ASSSWYPGTGELF
abundance: .; j_gene: TRBJ2-1; len: 11; v_gene: TRBV7-9; CDR3aa: ASSSPRLGGQF
abundance: .; j_gene: TRBJ2-6; len: 14; v_gene: TRBV29-1; CDR3aa: SVERWSPSGANVLT
abundance: .; j_gene: TRBJ2-7; len: 11; v_gene: TRBV11-2; CDR3aa: ASRAQDTPEQY
abundance: .; j_gene: TRBJ2-3; len: 16; v_gene: TRBV5-4; CDR3aa: ASSLSSGLADSTDTQY
abundance: .; j_gene: TRBJ1-1; len: 12; v_gene: TRBV6-5; CDR3aa: ASSYSGRGTEAF
abundance: .; j_gene: TRBJ1-4; len: 16; v_gene: TRBV27; CDR3aa: ASSLYGTGVFANEKLF
abundance: .; j_gene: TRBJ1-6; len: 13; v_gene: TRBV6-1; CDR3aa: ASTQGTGVASPLH
abundance: .; j_gene: TRBJ1-2; len: 14; v_gene: TRBV9; CDR3aa: ASSARLTVGGDGYT
abundance: few; j_gene: TRBJ1-2; len: 11; v_gene: TRBV9; CDR3aa: ASSYRANYGYT
abundance: .; j_gene: TRBJ1-6; len: 11; v_gene: TRBV6-5; CDR3aa: ASSFYLDSPLH
abundance: .; j_gene: TRBJ2-1; len: 14; v_gene: TRBV5-4; CDR3aa: ASSRYRGSSYNEQF